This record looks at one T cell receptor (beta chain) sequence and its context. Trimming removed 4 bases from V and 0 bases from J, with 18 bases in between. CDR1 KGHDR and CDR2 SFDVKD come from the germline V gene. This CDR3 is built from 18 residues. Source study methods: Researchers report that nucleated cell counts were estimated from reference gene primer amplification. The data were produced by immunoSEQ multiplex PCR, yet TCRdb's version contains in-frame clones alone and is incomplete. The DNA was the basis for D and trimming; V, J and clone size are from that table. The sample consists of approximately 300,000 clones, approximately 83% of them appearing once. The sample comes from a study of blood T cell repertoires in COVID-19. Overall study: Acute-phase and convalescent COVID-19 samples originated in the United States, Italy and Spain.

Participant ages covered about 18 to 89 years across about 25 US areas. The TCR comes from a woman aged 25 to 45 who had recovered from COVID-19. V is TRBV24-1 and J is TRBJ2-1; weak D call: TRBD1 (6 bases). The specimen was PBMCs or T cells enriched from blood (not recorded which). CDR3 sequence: CATSDSATGTRSYNEQFF. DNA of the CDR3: TGTGCCACCAGTGACTCCGCCACCGGGACACGCTCCTACAATGAGCAGTTCTTC.